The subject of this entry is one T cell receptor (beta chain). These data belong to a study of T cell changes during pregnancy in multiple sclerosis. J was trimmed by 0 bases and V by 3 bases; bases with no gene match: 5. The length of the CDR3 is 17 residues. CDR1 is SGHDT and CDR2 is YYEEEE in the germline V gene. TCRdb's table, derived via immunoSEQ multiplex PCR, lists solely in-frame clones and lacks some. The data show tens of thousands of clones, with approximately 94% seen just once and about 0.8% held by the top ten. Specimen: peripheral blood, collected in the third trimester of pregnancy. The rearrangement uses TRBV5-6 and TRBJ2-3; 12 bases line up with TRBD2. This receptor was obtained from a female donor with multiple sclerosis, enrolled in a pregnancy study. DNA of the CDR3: TGTGCCAGCAGCTATGCGGGACTAGCGGGTAGCACAGATACGCAGTATTTT. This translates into CASSYAGLAGSTDTQYF.